The clone carrying this T cell receptor beta chain appeared many times. Using its own MiXCR run on the RT-PCR reads, TCRdb lists one record per CDR3 protein. The sample includes about 680,000 distinct CDR3 sequences, 14% of them seen just once. V lost 4 bases to trimming and J lost 4 bases; unmatched junction nucleotides: 4. In germline, CDR1 is SGHRS, CDR2 YFSETQ. The CDR3 loop spans 14 amino acids. The sample comprised memory CD4+ T cells from blood. The receptor's source is a female donor in good health, serving as a healthy control. This rearrangement joins TRBV5-1 to TRBJ2-3; 9 bases fit TRBD2. CDR3 amino acids: CASSRTSEADTQYF. In DNA, the CDR3 is TGCGCCAGCAGCCGGACTAGCGAGGCAGATACGCAGTATTTT. The full variable domain, in which reference TRBV5-1 and TRBJ2-3 provide the parts outside the CDR3, is KAGVTQTPRYLIKTRGQQVTLSCSPISGHRSVSWYQQTPGQGLQFLFEYFSETQRNKGNFPGRFSGRQFSNSRSEMNVSTLELGDSALYLCASSRTSEADTQYFGPGTRLTVL.